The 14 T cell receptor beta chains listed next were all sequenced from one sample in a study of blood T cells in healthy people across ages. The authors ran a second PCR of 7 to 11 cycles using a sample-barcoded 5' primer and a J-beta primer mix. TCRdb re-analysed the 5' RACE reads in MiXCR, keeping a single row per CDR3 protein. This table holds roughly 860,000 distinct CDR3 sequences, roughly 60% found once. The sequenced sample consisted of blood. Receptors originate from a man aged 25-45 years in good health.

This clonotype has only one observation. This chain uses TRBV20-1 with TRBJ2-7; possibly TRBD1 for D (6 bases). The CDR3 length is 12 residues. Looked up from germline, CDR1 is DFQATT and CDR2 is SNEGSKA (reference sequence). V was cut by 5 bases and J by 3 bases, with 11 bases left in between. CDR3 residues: CSAPGTYYEQYF. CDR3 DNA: TGCAGTGCTCCCGGGACATACTACGAGCAGTACTTC.

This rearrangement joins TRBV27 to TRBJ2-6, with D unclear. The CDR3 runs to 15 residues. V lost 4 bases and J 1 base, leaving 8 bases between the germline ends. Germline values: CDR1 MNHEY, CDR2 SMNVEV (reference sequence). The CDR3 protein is CASSSDHSGANVLTF. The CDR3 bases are TGTGCCAGCAGTTCAGATCATTCTGGGGCCAACGTCCTGACTTTC.

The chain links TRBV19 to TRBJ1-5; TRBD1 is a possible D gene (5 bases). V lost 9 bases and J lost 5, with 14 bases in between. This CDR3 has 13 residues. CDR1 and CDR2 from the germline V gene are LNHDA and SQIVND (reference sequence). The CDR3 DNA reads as TGTGCCAGCTCCGAGGGGAGACATCAGCCCCAGCATTTT. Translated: CASSEGRHQPQHF.

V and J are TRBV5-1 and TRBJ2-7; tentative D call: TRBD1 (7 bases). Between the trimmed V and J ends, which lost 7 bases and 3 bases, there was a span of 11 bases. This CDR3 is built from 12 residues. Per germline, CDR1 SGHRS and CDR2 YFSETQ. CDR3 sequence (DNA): TGCGCCAGCGGACAGGAGGGCTACGAGCAGTACTTC. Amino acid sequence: CASGQEGYEQYF.

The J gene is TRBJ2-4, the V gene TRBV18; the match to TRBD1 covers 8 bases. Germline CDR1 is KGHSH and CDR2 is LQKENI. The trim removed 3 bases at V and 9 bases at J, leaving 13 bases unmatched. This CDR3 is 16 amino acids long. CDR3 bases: TGTGCCAGCTCACCCTCCGGAGACAGGGGAGTAGTCATTCAGTACTTC. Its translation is CASSPSGDRGVVIQYF.

The CDR3 reads CASSSRGGNEQYF. The CDR3 coding sequence is TGTGCCAGCAGCTCGAGAGGGGGCAACGAGCAGTACTTC. This chain links TRBV7-2 with TRBJ2-4, with 7 bases aligning to TRBD1. The J call is in doubt because the DNA end fits TRBJ2-7 better. The CDR3 length is 13 residues. Germline loops: CDR1 SGHTA, CDR2 FQGNSA.

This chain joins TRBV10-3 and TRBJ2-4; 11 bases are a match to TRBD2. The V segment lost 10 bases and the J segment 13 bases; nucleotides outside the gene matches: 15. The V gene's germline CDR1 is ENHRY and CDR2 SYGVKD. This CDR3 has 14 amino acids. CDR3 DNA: TGTGCCACCTGGTGGGGGACTAGCGGCGATGAGCAGTACTTC. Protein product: CATWWGTSGDEQYF.

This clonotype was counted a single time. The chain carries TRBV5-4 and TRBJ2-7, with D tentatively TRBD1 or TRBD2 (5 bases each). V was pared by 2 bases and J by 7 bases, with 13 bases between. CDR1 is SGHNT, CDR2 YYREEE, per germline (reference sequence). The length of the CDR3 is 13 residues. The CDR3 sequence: CASSFRVEGEQYF. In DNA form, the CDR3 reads TGTGCCAGCAGCTTCCGAGTCGAGGGGGAGCAGTACTTC.

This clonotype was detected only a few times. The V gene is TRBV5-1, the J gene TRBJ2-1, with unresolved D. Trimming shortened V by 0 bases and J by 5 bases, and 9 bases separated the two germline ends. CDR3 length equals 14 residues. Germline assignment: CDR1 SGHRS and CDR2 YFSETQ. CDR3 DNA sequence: TGCGCCAGCAGCTTGGACAAGAGCGACAATGAGCAGTTCTTC. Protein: CASSLDKSDNEQFF.

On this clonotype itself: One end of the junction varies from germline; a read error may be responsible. The CDR3 bases are TGTGTCATCAGTGAGTTGACAGCAGATACGCAGTATTTT. This codes for CVISELTADTQYF. V usage is TRBV10-3 and J usage is TRBJ2-3, with a possible D match to TRBD1 (5 bases). Per germline, CDR1 ENHRY and CDR2 SYGVKD. The CDR3 is made up of 13 amino acids.

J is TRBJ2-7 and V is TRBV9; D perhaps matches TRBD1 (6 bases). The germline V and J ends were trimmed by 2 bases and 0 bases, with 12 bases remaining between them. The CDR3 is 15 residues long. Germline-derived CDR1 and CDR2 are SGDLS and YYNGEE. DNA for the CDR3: TGTGCCAGCAGCGTGTACGGACAGCCCTCCTACGAGCAGTACTTC. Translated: CASSVYGQPSYEQYF.

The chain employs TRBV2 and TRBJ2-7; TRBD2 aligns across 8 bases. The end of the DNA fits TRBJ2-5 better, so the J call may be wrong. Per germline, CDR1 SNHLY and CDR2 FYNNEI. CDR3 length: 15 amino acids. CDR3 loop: CASSDLGTREETQYF. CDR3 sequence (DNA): TGTGCCAGCAGTGATCTTGGGACTAGAGAAGAGACCCAGTACTTC.

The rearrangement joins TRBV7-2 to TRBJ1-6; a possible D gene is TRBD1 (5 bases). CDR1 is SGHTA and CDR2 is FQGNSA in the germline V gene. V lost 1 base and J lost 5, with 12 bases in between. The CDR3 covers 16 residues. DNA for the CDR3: TGTGCCAGCAGCTTAGAGGCGAGGGGTAATAATTCACCCCTCCACTTT. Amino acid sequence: CASSLEARGNNSPLHF.

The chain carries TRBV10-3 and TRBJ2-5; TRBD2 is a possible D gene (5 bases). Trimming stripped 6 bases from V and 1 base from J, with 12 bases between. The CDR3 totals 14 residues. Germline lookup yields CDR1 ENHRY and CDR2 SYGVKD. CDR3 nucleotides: TGTGCCATCAGGGAGGCGCCAGCCCAAGAGACCCAGTACTTC. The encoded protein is CAIREAPAQETQYF.